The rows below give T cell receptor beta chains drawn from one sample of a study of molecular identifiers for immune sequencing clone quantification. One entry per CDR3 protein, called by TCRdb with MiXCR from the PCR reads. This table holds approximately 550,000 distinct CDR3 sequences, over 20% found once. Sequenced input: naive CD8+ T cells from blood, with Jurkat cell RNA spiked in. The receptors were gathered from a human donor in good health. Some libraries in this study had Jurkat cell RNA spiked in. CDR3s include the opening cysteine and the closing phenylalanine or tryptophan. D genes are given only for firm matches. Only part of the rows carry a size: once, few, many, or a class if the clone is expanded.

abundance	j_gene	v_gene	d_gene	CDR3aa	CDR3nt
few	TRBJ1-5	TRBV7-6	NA	CASSLSTRAGQPQHF	TGTGCCAGCAGCTTGTCAACCAGGGCTGGTCAGCCCCAGCATTTT
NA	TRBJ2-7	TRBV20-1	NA	CSARAVWDTTYEQYF	TGCAGTGCTAGAGCTGTGTGGGACACCACCTACGAGCAGTACTTC
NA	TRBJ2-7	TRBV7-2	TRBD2	CASSLIRAGGVDEQYF	TGTGCCAGCAGCTTAATTAGGGCGGGAGGGGTCGATGAGCAGTACTTC
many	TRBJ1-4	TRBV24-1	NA	CATSDGGEPNEKLFF	TGTGCCACCAGTGATGGCGGTGAACCCAATGAAAAACTGTTTTTT
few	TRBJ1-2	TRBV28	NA	CASTQETKPSTNYGYTF	TGTGCCAGCACCCAAGAAACAAAACCTTCAACTAACTATGGCTACACCTTC
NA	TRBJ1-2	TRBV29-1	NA	CSVKTGKYGYTF	TGCAGCGTTAAAACAGGGAAATATGGCTACACCTTC
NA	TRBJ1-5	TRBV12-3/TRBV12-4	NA	CASSLYGSNQPQHF	TGTGCCAGCAGTTTATACGGATCCAATCAGCCCCAGCATTTT
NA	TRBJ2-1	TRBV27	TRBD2	CASSVAGGSEQFF	TGTGCCAGCAGTGTAGCGGGAGGTAGTGAGCAGTTCTTC
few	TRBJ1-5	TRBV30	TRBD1	CAWSVRTGVQPQHF	TGTGCCTGGAGTGTACGGACAGGGGTTCAGCCCCAGCATTTT
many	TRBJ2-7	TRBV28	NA	CASSFPTYEQYF	TGTGCCAGCAGTTTCCCTACCTACGAGCAGTACTTC
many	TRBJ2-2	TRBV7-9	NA	CASSFTSSGELFF	TGTGCCAGCAGCTTTACTTCTTCCGGGGAGCTGTTTTTT
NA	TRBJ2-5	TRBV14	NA	CASSLTPGEGETQYF	TGTGCCAGCAGCCTCACACCGGGGGAAGGAGAGACCCAGTACTTC
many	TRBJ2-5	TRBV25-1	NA	CASSEYGQGPQETQYF	TGTGCCAGCAGTGAATATGGTCAGGGCCCCCAAGAGACCCAGTACTTC
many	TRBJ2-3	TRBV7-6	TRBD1	CASSSQTGVIFTDTQYF	TGTGCCAGCAGCTCCCAGACAGGGGTTATCTTCACAGATACGCAGTATTTT
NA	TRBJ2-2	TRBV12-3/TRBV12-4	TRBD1	CASSLVPMGQTDTGELFF	TGTGCCAGCAGTTTAGTCCCAATGGGACAGACGGACACCGGGGAGCTGTTTTTT
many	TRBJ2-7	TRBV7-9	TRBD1	CASSRGQGVSEQYF	TGTGCCAGCAGCCGCGGACAGGGTGTGTCCGAGCAGTACTTC
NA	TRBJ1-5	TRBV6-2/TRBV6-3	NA	CASSLSQGVGNQPQHF	TGTGCCAGCAGTTTATCACAGGGAGTCGGAAATCAGCCCCAGCATTTT
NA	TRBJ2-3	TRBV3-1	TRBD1	CASSQDPGQGDTQYF	TGTGCCAGCAGCCAAGATCCCGGACAGGGGGATACGCAGTATTTT
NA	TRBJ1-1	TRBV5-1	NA	CASSYYSGNTGAFF	TGCGCCAGCAGCTATTACAGTGGGAACACTGGAGCTTTCTTT
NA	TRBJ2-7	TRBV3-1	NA	CASSQDGPSYEQYF	TGTGCCAGCAGCCAAGATGGGCCCAGCTACGAGCAGTACTTC
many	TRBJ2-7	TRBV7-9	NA	CASSSGYLTEQYF	TGTGCCAGCAGTTCCGGATATTTGACGGAGCAGTACTTC
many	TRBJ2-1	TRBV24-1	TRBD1	CATSDSDRGLDEQFF	TGTGCCACCAGTGATTCTGACAGGGGGCTCGATGAGCAGTTCTTC